This T cell receptor (beta chain) was documented in a study of blood T cell repertoires in COVID-19 (dated by TCRdb to between 2020 and 2021). Concerning the study at large: Samples from collaborators originated in the United States, Italy and Spain and spanned both the acute and convalescent phases of COVID-19. The material from the prospective study consisted of cDNA or gDNA derived from T cells, B-cell-depleted T cells, or PBMCs. Deeply sampled blood TCRbeta repertoires from subjects exposed to, actively infected with, or recovered from COVID-19 were included in the dataset. The repertoires were released in a freely available public database meant as a resource for research on the immune response to SARS-CoV-2. Samples came from the ongoing ImmuneRACE study (first 160 participants) plus 1,254 subjects from 6 global collaborators. Nearly every sample came with metadata listing a de-identified subject ID, COVID-19 status, age in years and sex. Where available, HLA class I and class II types were obtained from metadata supplied by the sample provider rather than from assay-based typing. Results and caveats for the whole study, not just this receptor: The quantity of clinical and demographic metadata differed by source and by participant and was supplied without curation.

Remarks on this clone: Its antigen target is currently unknown. Nothing much larger sits one base from this clone, and base qualities are not available.

The immunoSEQ Assay, a bias-controlled multiplex PCR, was used to amplify TCRbeta CDR3 regions from genomic DNA. The study's processing was this. The number of nucleated cells in each sample was estimated from the amplification of reference gene primers within the assay. To quantify the absolute abundance of each unique TCRbeta CDR3 rearrangement, sequence reads were collapsed and filtered. For each sample, productive Simpson clonality was calculated as the square root of Simpson's diversity index over productive rearrangements. TCRdb obtained this table from immuneACCESS and retained in-frame rearrangements with V and J assigned. These tables miss some clones; where compared with another copy, unresolved V genes account for less than half of the shortfall, and the remainder is unexplained. V and J calls and clone size are as listed in that table; D and trimming were resolved from the DNA. The sample table contains around 200,000 clones; only one count was recorded for approximately 79% of them. The ten largest clones add up to around 4.7% of the sample.

The V end gives up 6 bases and the J end 0 bases, leaving 9 bases in the junction not matched to a gene. Looking up the germline V gene yields CDR1 SQVTM and CDR2 ANQGSEA. The CDR3 has 15 amino acids, counting the end cysteine and phenylalanine. Kept here is only the CDR3 DNA, which spans 45 bases and is read in frame from base 1. Whole blood was collected in K2EDTA tubes by collaborating institutions according to the institutions' own protocols. For TCRbeta analysis, collaborators shipped samples in one of three forms: frozen whole blood, isolated PBMCs, or DNA extracted from either of those sample types.

The chain is assembled from TRBV29-1 and TRBJ2-3; 7 nucleotides in the junction match TRBD1. Sequencing was performed on peripheral blood. The receptor comes from a human donor in a cohort sampled during active COVID-19. Read as DNA, the sequence is TGCAGCGTCACCAGGGACAGTTCTAGCACAGATACGCAGTATTTT. Its protein is CSVTRDSSSTDTQYF.